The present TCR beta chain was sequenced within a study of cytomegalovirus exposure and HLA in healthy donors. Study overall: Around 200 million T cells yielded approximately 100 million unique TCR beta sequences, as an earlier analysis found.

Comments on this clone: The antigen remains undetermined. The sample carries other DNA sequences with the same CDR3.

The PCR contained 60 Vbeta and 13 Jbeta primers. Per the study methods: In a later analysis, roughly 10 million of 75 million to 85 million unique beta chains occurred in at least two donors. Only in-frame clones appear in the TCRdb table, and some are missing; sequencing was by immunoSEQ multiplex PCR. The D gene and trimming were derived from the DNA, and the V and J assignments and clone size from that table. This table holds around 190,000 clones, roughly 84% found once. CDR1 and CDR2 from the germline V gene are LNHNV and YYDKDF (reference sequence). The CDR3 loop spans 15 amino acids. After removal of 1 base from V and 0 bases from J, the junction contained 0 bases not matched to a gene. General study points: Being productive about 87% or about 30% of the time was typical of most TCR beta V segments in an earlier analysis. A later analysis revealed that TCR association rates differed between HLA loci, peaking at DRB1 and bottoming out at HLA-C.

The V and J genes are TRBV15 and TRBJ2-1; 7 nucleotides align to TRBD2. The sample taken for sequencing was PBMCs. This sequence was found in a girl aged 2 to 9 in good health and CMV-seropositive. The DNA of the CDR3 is TGTGCCACCAGCAGAGCTAGCGGCTCCTACAATGAGCAGTTCTTC. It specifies CATSRASGSYNEQFF.